The clone carrying this TCR beta chain has more than one count but fewer than ten. This sample stems from a study of blood T cells in healthy people across ages. Isolation recovered at least 6.5 million PBMCs from every sample. The authors ran a second PCR of 7 to 11 cycles using a sample-barcoded 5' primer and a J-beta primer mix. MiXCR, run by TCRdb on the 5' RACE reads, gives a single entry per CDR3 protein. The table records roughly 1.5 million distinct CDR3 sequences, under 55% of them present only once. The CDR3 is 16 amino acids. Trimming removed 2 bases at V and 7 bases at J, with 18 bases between.

This chain uses TRBV12-3 or TRBV12-4 with TRBJ2-1; the D is unclear. Material for sequencing was blood. This receptor was obtained from a woman under 30 in good health. In DNA form, the CDR3 reads TGTGCCAGCAGTTTAAAGCGAATGGGCCCTGGGAATGAGCAGTTCTTC. This encodes CASSLKRMGPGNEQFF.